This T cell receptor (beta chain) was profiled in a study of T cell changes during pregnancy in multiple sclerosis. CDR3 length: 16 residues. Germline V gene sequence: CDR1 SGHVS, CDR2 FQNEAQ. V lost 5 bases to trimming and J lost 1 base, with 17 bases between them. The assay was immunoSEQ multiplex PCR, and TCRdb's table has in-frame clones only and misses some. The sample consists of 40,000 or so clones, 91% of them appearing once. Sequenced here: CD8+ T cells from peripheral blood mononuclear cells, sampled in the second trimester of pregnancy. The chain is built from TRBV7-8 and TRBJ1-1, with D possibly being TRBD1 (6 bases). The TCR was taken from a female donor with multiple sclerosis, enrolled in a pregnancy study. This CDR3 reads CASSPGAGEKNTEAFF. The CDR3 nucleotides read TGTGCCAGCAGCCCAGGGGCAGGGGAGAAGAACACTGAAGCTTTCTTT.